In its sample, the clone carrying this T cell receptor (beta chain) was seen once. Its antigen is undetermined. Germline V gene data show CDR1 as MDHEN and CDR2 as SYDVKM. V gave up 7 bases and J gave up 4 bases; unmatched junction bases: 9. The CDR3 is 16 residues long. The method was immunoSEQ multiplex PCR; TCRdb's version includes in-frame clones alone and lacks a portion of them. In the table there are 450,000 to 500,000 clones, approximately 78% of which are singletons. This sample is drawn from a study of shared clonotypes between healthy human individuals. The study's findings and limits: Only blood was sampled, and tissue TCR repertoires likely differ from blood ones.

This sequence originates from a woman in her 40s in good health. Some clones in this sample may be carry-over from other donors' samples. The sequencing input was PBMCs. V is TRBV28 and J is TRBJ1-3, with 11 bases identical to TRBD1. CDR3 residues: CASTMPGTGGGNTIYF. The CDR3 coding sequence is TGTGCCAGCACCATGCCTGGGACAGGGGGAGGAAACACCATATATTTT.